Presented here are 21 T cell receptor beta chains from one specimen sequenced in a study of shared clonotypes between healthy human individuals. Sequencing used immunoSEQ multiplex PCR; TCRdb keeps in-frame clones, though not all of them. The sample holds over a million clones, around 76% seen once. The specimen was memory CD4+ T cells sorted from blood. Subset indicated: CD45RA-negative fraction. The receptor set was obtained from a man between 18 and 35 years old in good health.

Turning to this clone: The sample holds other DNA sequences that translate to the same CDR3. V is TRBV28 and J is TRBJ1-2; D is uncertain. This CDR3 spans 12 amino acids. The ends were cut back, 7 bases at V and 8 bases at J, with 14 bases in the middle. CDR1 is MDHEN, CDR2 SYDVKM, per germline. DNA for the CDR3: TGTGCCAGCATAGGCGGAGGGTCAGGCTACACCTTC. Translating gives CASIGGGSGYTF.

The genes are TRBV7-9 and TRBJ2-3, with TRBD2 matching 7 bases. The CDR3 runs to 14 residues. Germline V gives CDR1 SEHNR, CDR2 FQNEAQ (reference sequence). V lost 3 bases and J lost 5; bases outside the gene matches: 5. The CDR3 bases are TGTGCCAGCAGCTTGTCCGCTAGCGGAGATACGCAGTATTTT. It specifies CASSLSASGDTQYF.

The chain employs TRBV18 and TRBJ1-5; 10 bases fit TRBD1. CDR1 KGHSH and CDR2 LQKENI come from the germline V gene. The CDR3 spans 16 residues. With V trimmed by 4 bases and J by 2 bases, 5 bases remained unmatched. The CDR3 region has the DNA TGTGCCAGCTCACAATCGACAGGGGGCGGCAATCAGCCCCAGCATTTT. Encoded protein: CASSQSTGGGNQPQHF.

This clone was observed a few times. This chain links TRBV6-5 with TRBJ2-1; no clear D. This CDR3 is built from 14 residues. CDR1 is MNHEY, CDR2 SVGAGI, per germline. Trimming removed 7 bases at V and 0 bases at J, with 10 bases between. The CDR3 DNA follows: TGTGCCAGCACTACCCCAAACTCCTACAATGAGCAGTTCTTC. Translating gives CASTTPNSYNEQFF.

The chain uses TRBV16 and TRBJ1-5; D might be TRBD1 (5 bases). The V and J ends lost 4 bases and 1 base respectively, with 8 bases between them. This CDR3 region has 14 residues. The germline gives CDR1 KGHSY, CDR2 FQNENV. The CDR3 here is CASSPGGSNQPQHF. As DNA, the CDR3 is TGTGCCAGCAGCCCGGGGGGAAGCAATCAGCCCCAGCATTTT.

This clone was detected only a few times. This chain links TRBV28 with TRBJ1-2; no definite D call. CDR1 is MDHEN and CDR2 is SYDVKM in the germline V gene. The ends were cut back, 6 bases at V and 8 bases at J, with 10 bases in the middle. The CDR3 covers 11 residues. The CDR3 nucleotides read TGTGCCAGCAGCGGATATGAGGGCTACACCTTC. Translating gives CASSGYEGYTF.

J is TRBJ2-5 and V is TRBV27; 16 bases are a match to TRBD2. V was clipped by 5 bases and J by 7 bases; unmatched bases: 7. Germline V gives CDR1 MNHEY, CDR2 SMNVEV (reference sequence). The CDR3 runs 16 residues. This chain's CDR3 is CASSTGLAGGLGTQYF. For the CDR3, the DNA is TGTGCCAGCAGTACGGGACTAGCGGGAGGGTTGGGGACCCAGTACTTC.

In its sample, this clone was seen a few times. The chain combines TRBV7-9 with TRBJ1-6; the match to TRBD1 covers 7 bases. The CDR3 sequence is 16 residues long. Unmatched junction bases numbered 4, after V lost 4 bases and J lost 1 base. Germline lookup yields CDR1 SEHNR and CDR2 FQNEAQ (reference sequence). CDR3 residues: CASSSRGESYNSPLHF. The CDR3 DNA reads TGTGCCAGCAGCTCCAGGGGGGAGTCCTATAATTCACCCCTCCACTTT.

The chain recombines TRBV5-1 with TRBJ2-3, with D possibly being TRBD1 (6 bases). The CDR3 has 13 amino acids. Germline CDR1 reads SGHRS; CDR2 reads YFSETQ. V was cut by 6 bases and J by 1 base, with 9 bases left in between. The DNA for the CDR3 is TGCGCCAGCACTCGACAGGGCACAGATACGCAGTATTTT. Encoded protein: CASTRQGTDTQYF.

V gene TRBV15 combines with J gene TRBJ2-5; TRBD2 matches 9 bases. Germline CDR1 is LNHNV and CDR2 is YYDKDF (reference sequence). V lost 1 base and J lost 5; bases outside the gene matches: 11. The CDR3 loop spans 17 amino acids. CDR3 residues: CATSRVGSGRGWETQYF. The CDR3 DNA reads as TGTGCCACCAGCAGAGTGGGTAGCGGGAGAGGATGGGAGACCCAGTACTTC.

This clone has more than one count but fewer than ten. The rearrangement links TRBV6-1 to TRBJ2-7; the D gene could be TRBD1 or TRBD2 (5 bases each). V lost 6 bases and J 7 bases, leaving 19 bases between the germline ends. The CDR3 totals 14 residues. The germline V gene encodes CDR1 MNHNS and CDR2 SASEGT. CDR3 bases: TGTGCCAGCAGCCAAGGGGACCATCCGGGGGAGCAGTACTTC. Translating it yields CASSQGDHPGEQYF.

This clone has just a few counts. The J gene is TRBJ1-1, the V gene TRBV7-2; maybe TRBD1 (5 bases). Trimming took 10 bases from V and 1 from J, leaving 10 bases between them. The CDR3 is made up of 12 amino acids. The germline V gene has CDR1 SGHTA and CDR2 FQGNSA. This chain's CDR3 is CATGTGNTEAFF. CDR3 DNA: TGTGCCACGGGGACGGGGAACACTGAAGCTTTCTTT.

The genes are TRBV7-8 and TRBJ2-7; possible D gene TRBD1, 6 bases. Germline CDR1 reads SGHVS; CDR2 reads FQNEAQ. Trimming took off 1 base at V and 3 bases at J, with 13 bases between the two ends. The CDR3 loop spans 15 amino acids. The CDR3 nucleotides read TGTGCCAGCAGCTTAGTTTGGGGGCCGATCTACGAGCAGTACTTC. Translating it yields CASSLVWGPIYEQYF.

This chain uses TRBV5-8 with TRBJ2-3; D is uncertain. The ends were cut back, 1 base at V and 0 bases at J, with 12 bases in the middle. The CDR3 has 16 residues. Germline loops: CDR1 SGHTS, CDR2 YDEGEE. The CDR3 spells CASSLSRAASTDTQYF. For the CDR3, the DNA is TGTGCCAGCAGCTTGTCTAGGGCGGCCAGCACAGATACGCAGTATTTT.

The gene calls are TRBV19 and TRBJ2-2, with D possibly TRBD1 on 6 matching bases. Deletions cut 1 base from V and 2 bases from J, with 11 bases between. Germline CDR1 is LNHDA and CDR2 is SQIVND (reference sequence). The CDR3 loop spans 16 amino acids. The DNA of the CDR3 is TGTGCCAGTAGTATAGGGGACAACATTAACACCGGGGAGCTGTTTTTT. Translation gives CASSIGDNINTGELFF.

The count of this clone is one. The rearrangement uses TRBV5-1 and TRBJ1-4; D unresolved. The CDR3 runs to 12 residues. Germline lookup yields CDR1 SGHRS and CDR2 YFSETQ. Trimming took 2 bases from V and 7 from J, leaving 6 bases between them. In nucleotides, the CDR3 is TGCGCCAGCAGCTTTCTCGGTGAAAAACTGTTTTTT. It specifies CASSFLGEKLFF.

The chain is built from TRBV7-2 and TRBJ2-3; TRBD1 is a possible D gene (7 bases). CDR1 SGHTA and CDR2 FQGNSA come from the germline V gene. Trimming shortened V by 3 bases and J by 4 bases, and 11 bases separated the two germline ends. The length of the CDR3 is 14 residues. CDR3 in DNA: TGTGCCAGCAGCTTGGGGGGACAGCCAGATACGCAGTATTTT. Its translation: CASSLGGQPDTQYF.

As for this clone: The sample has other DNA sequences that encode this CDR3 too. The chain uses TRBV5-4 and TRBJ2-1; 8 bases are a match to TRBD2. Trimming took 0 bases from V and 10 from J; bases not matched to a gene: 3. The CDR3 has 13 amino acids. Germline V CDR1 and CDR2: SGHNT, YYREEE (reference sequence). The CDR3 sequence: CASSLVGGDEQFF. The CDR3 DNA sequence: TGTGCCAGCAGCTTGGTCGGGGGGGACGAGCAGTTCTTC.

In the case of this clone: Other DNA sequences in the sample encode the same CDR3. CDR3 nucleotide sequence: TGTGCCAGCAGCCCCCGACAGGGAGCCTATGGCTACACCTTC. Translated, it gives CASSPRQGAYGYTF. The V and J genes are TRBV7-2 and TRBJ1-2; 7 bases line up with TRBD1. With V trimmed by 5 bases and J by 4 bases, 7 bases remained unmatched. This CDR3 comprises 14 residues. Per germline, CDR1 SGHTA and CDR2 FQGNSA.

Details on this clone: Distinct nucleotide sequences in the sample also encode this CDR3. This chain uses TRBV6-6 with TRBJ1-6; no firm D call. Trimming took off 2 bases at V and 7 bases at J, with 6 bases between the two ends. Germline CDR1 reads MNHNY; CDR2 reads SVGAGI (reference sequence). The CDR3 has 13 residues. The CDR3 region has the DNA TGTGCCAGCAGTTACACAGAGAATTCACCCCTCCACTTT. It codes for CASSYTENSPLHF.

This clone was found many times. The CDR3 DNA is TGCGCCAGCAGCTGGACAGGACAGGGAAGGACGGAGACCCAGTACTTC. Residues: CASSWTGQGRTETQYF. V gene TRBV5-1 combines with J gene TRBJ2-5; 8 bases map to TRBD1. Per germline, CDR1 SGHRS and CDR2 YFSETQ. The CDR3 has 16 residues. The V and J ends lost 3 bases and 5 bases, in that order; junction bases with no gene match: 12.